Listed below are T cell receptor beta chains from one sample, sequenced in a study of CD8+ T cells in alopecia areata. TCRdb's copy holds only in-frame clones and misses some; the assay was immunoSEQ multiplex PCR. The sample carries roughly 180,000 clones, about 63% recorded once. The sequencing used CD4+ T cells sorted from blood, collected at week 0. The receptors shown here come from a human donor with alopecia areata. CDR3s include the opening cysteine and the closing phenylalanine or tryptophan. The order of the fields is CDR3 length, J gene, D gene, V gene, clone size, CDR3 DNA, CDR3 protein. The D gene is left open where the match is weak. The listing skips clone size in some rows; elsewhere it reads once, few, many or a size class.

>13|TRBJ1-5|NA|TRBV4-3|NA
TGCGCCAGCAGCCAAGATCGGGATGGGGCCCAGCATTTT
CASSQDRDGAQHF
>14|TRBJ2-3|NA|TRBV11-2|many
TGTGCCAGCAGCTTGACAGCTAGCACAGATACGCAGTATTTT
CASSLTASTDTQYF
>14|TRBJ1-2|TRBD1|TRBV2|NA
TGTGCCAGCAGAGACAGGGGGCAGGGAGTTGGCTACACCTTC
CASRDRGQGVGYTF
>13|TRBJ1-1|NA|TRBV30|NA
TGTGCCTGGAGTCAACAGGCAAACACTGAAGCTTTCTTT
CAWSQQANTEAFF
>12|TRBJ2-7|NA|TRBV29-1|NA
TGCAGCGCCGGGACATTTTCCTACGAGCAGTACTTC
CSAGTFSYEQYF
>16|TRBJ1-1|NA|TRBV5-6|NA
TGTGCCAGCAGCTTAACATGGACCTGGCGGAACACTGAAGCTTTCTTT
CASSLTWTWRNTEAFF
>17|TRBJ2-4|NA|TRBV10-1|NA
TGCGCCAGCAGTGATGGGGGCCGACAGCTAGCCAAAAACATTCAGTACTTC
CASSDGGRQLAKNIQYF
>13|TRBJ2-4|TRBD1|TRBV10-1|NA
TGCGCCAGCGGAGCGACAGGGGAGGACATTCAGTACTTC
CASGATGEDIQYF
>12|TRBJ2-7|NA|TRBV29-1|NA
TGCAGCGTTGCTAGAGGGTCCTACGAGCAGTACTTC
CSVARGSYEQYF
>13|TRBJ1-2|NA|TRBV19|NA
TGTGCCAGTAGCCGGAGTACTAACTATGGCTACACCTTC
CASSRSTNYGYTF
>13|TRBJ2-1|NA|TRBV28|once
TGTGCCAGCAGTTTCCCACACGACAATGAGCAGTTCTTC
CASSFPHDNEQFF
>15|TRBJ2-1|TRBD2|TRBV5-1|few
TGCGCCAGCAGCTCCAGCGGGGGCTCCTACAATGAGCAGTTCTTC
CASSSSGGSYNEQFF
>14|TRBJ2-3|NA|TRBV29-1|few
TGCAGCGCCTCGGTAAGCGGCAAGGGAGATACGCAGTATTTT
CSASVSGKGDTQYF
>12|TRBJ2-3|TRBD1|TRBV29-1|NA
TGCAGCGCTGGACAGGGTCCAGATACGCAGTATTTT
CSAGQGPDTQYF
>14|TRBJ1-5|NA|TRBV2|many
TGTGCCAGCAGTGCGGGAATCGGACAACAGCCCCAGCATTTT
CASSAGIGQQPQHF
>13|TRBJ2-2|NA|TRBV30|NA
TGTGCCTGGAGTGTGGGGGGTGGCGGGGAGCTGTTTTTT
CAWSVGGGGELFF
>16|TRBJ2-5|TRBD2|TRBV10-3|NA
TGTGCCATCAGTGACTACGGGGGGGCCCTTGTTGAGACCCAGTACTTC
CAISDYGGALVETQYF